This T cell receptor (beta chain) was sequenced for a study of glioma-infiltrating T cells. Study summary: Presurgical dexamethasone in glioma patients lasted six or fewer days. Study-wide findings and caveats: Only very few CDR3 sequences appeared in both tissue and blood. Patients with low tissue-blood divergence carried a signature set of shared blood CDR3 motifs. Gliomas, especially low-grade, showed above-expected tissue-blood divergence; non-neoplastic patients showed below.

The iRepertoire nested amplicon-rescue multiplex PCR amplified TCR alpha and beta CDR3s from RNA. TCRdb redid the calling of the multiplex PCR reads with MiXCR, one entry per CDR3 protein. This sample yields 300,000 to 450,000 distinct CDR3 sequences, of which roughly two fifths are seen a single time; 12% belongs to the top ten. The V end was cut by 5 bases, the J end by 9 bases, with 14 bases between. The CDR3 is 13 residues long. Germline V lookup: CDR1 SGHAT, CDR2 FQNNGV. Remarks on this clonotype: Its antigen is unidentified.

The source material was glioma tissue, nonneoplastic brain tissue, or PBMCs (not recorded which). This TCR came from a human donor with low-grade glioma or glioblastoma, undergoing nonglioma brain surgery, or in good health (not recorded which). The rearrangement links TRBV11-2 to TRBJ2-4; D might be TRBD2 (5 bases). The CDR3 DNA reads as TGTGCCAGCAGCGCGGCCCGGGGTGGCATTCAGTACTTC. It specifies CASSAARGGIQYF.